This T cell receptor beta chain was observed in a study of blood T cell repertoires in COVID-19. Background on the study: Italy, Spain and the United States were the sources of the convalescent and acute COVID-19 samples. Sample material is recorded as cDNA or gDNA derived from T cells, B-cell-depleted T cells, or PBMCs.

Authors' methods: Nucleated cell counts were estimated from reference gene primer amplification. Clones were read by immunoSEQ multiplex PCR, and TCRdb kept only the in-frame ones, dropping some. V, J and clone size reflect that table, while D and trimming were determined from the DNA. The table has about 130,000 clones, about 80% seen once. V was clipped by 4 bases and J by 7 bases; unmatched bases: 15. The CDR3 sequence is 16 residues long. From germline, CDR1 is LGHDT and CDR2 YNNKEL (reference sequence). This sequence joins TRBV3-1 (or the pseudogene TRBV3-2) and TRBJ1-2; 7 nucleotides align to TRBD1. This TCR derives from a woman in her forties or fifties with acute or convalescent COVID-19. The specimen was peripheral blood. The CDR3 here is CASSLQTGVGVAGYTF. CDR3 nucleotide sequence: TGTGCCAGCAGCCTTCAAACAGGGGTCGGAGTCGCTGGCTACACCTTC.